This is a list of T cell receptor beta chains from one sample in a study of blood T cell repertoires in COVID-19. Assay used: immunoSEQ multiplex PCR; TCRdb lists only in-frame clones, some missing. Of roughly 340,000 clones listed, roughly nine tenths are singletons. The sample consisted of PBMCs or T cells enriched from blood (not recorded which). The origin of the receptors is a man aged 18 to 35 who had recovered from COVID-19. The CDR3 runs from the conserved cysteine through the conserved F or W. D genes are given only for firm matches. Where a row states a size, it is once, few, many or the class of an expanded clone; other rows omit it.

TRBJ2-1,NA,15,NA,TRBV27,CASSPDTVPFNEQFF,TGTGCCAGCAGTCCAGACACGGTTCCCTTCAATGAGCAGTTCTTC
TRBJ2-1,NA,16,NA,TRBV6-5,CASSYSVQKNYNEQFF,TGTGCCAGCAGTTACTCGGTACAGAAGAACTACAATGAGCAGTTCTTC
TRBJ1-1,NA,16,NA,TRBV27,CASSLIREGLDTEAFF,TGTGCCAGCAGTTTAATCAGGGAAGGGCTCGACACTGAAGCTTTCTTT
TRBJ2-2,NA,13,NA,TRBV6-5,CASSLQGPGELFF,TGTGCCAGCAGCCTACAGGGTCCCGGGGAGCTGTTTTTT
TRBJ1-1,NA,15,NA,TRBV5-8,CASSYRATSLTEAFF,TGTGCCAGCAGCTACAGGGCGACTTCGTTGACTGAAGCTTTCTTT
TRBJ1-4,TRBD1,13,NA,TRBV6-5,CASNRDSGEKLFF,TGTGCCAGCAACCGGGACAGCGGCGAAAAACTGTTTTTT
TRBJ1-1,NA,16,NA,TRBV4-2,CASSQIRGELNTEAFF,TGTGCCAGCAGCCAGATTCGCGGCGAGCTGAACACTGAAGCTTTCTTT
TRBJ2-7,NA,14,NA,TRBV27,CASSDQGRSYEQYF,TGTGCCAGCAGTGACCAGGGTCGGTCCTACGAGCAGTACTTC
TRBJ2-1,TRBD2,16,NA,TRBV4-1,CASSRSLTSPGNEQFF,TGCGCCAGCAGCCGATCATTGACTAGCCCCGGGAATGAGCAGTTCTTC
TRBJ2-7,TRBD2,14,NA,TRBV7-2,CASSSQSGAYEQYF,TGTGCCAGCAGCTCCCAGAGCGGGGCCTACGAGCAGTACTTC
TRBJ2-2,TRBD2,16,NA,TRBV4-1,CASSQGRLAGFRQLFF,TGCGCCAGCAGCCAAGGGCGGCTAGCGGGATTCCGTCAGCTGTTTTTT
TRBJ2-7,NA,16,NA,TRBV7-9,CASSSQAGQSSYEQYF,TGTGCCAGCAGCTCCCAAGCGGGTCAGAGCTCCTACGAGCAGTACTTC
TRBJ2-7,TRBD1,15,NA,TRBV6-5,CASSFERTGAYEQYF,TGTGCCAGCAGTTTCGAACGGACAGGGGCCTACGAGCAGTACTTC
TRBJ2-3,NA,14,NA,TRBV6-5,CASSSDGVLDTQYF,TGTGCCAGCAGTTCGGACGGGGTTTTGGATACGCAGTATTTT
TRBJ2-2,TRBD2,17,NA,TRBV9,CASSVNIGLGGTGELFF,TGTGCCAGCAGCGTTAATATTGGACTAGGTGGCACCGGGGAGCTGTTTTTT
TRBJ1-1,NA,16,NA,TRBV27,CASSLYPGEMNTEAFF,TGTGCCAGCAGTTTATACCCGGGGGAGATGAACACTGAAGCTTTCTTT
TRBJ1-5,NA,14,NA,TRBV7-2,CASSLVMGAQPQHF,TGTGCCAGCAGCTTGGTTATGGGGGCTCAGCCCCAGCATTTT
TRBJ2-5,TRBD1,14,few,TRBV5-1,CASSSDRGQETQYF,TGCGCCAGCAGCTCTGACAGGGGCCAAGAGACCCAGTACTTC
TRBJ2-1,TRBD2,15,NA,TRBV27,CASSIGLAPYNEQFF,TGTGCCAGCAGTATTGGACTAGCCCCATACAATGAGCAGTTCTTC
TRBJ2-5,TRBD2,12,NA,TRBV12-5,CATARGGETQYF,TGTGCTACCGCACGGGGGGGAGAGACCCAGTACTTC
TRBJ1-6,NA,13,NA,TRBV7-9,CASSLGGLSPLHF,TGTGCCAGCAGCTTGGGGGGGCTTTCACCCCTCCACTTT
TRBJ2-7,NA,14,NA,TRBV28,CASTGASGAYEQYF,TGTGCCAGCACAGGGGCTAGCGGAGCCTACGAGCAGTACTTC
TRBJ2-7,NA,14,NA,TRBV6-6,CASSLRTDTYEQYF,TGTGCCAGCAGCCTTCGGACAGACACCTACGAGCAGTACTTC
TRBJ1-5,TRBD1,14,NA,TRBV7-2,CASSYQGAPGPQHF,TGTGCCAGCAGCTACCAGGGGGCGCCGGGGCCCCAGCATTTT
TRBJ2-3,NA,15,NA,TRBV9,CASSVDGLNTDTQYF,TGTGCCAGCAGCGTCGACGGACTGAACACAGATACGCAGTATTTT
TRBJ2-5,TRBD1,16,NA,TRBV7-2,CASSLTRDRGRETQYF,TGTGCCAGCAGCTTAACCCGGGACAGGGGGAGAGAGACCCAGTACTTC
TRBJ1-1,NA,11,NA,TRBV5-1,CASSSDTEAFF,TGCGCCAGCAGCTCGGACACTGAAGCTTTCTTT
TRBJ2-3,NA,17,NA,TRBV7-8,CASSLVRERVMVDTQYF,TGTGCCAGCAGCTTAGTCCGGGAGCGGGTCATGGTGGATACGCAGTATTTT
TRBJ1-2,TRBD1,14,NA,TRBV10-3,CAISESRQGDGYTF,TGTGCCATCAGTGAGTCAAGGCAGGGGGATGGCTACACCTTC
TRBJ1-2,TRBD1,13,NA,TRBV28,CASRLTGGPRYTF,TGTGCCAGCAGGCTGACAGGGGGGCCTCGCTACACCTTC
TRBJ1-2,NA,12,NA,TRBV24-1,CATSDRLVGYTF,TGTGCCACCAGTGACCGACTGGTTGGCTACACCTTC
TRBJ2-2,NA,14,many,TRBV2,CASSDWFGRGELFF,TGTGCCAGCAGTGATTGGTTCGGCAGGGGAGAGCTGTTTTTT
TRBJ1-2,NA,13,NA,TRBV11-2,CASSLDINYGYTF,TGTGCCAGCAGCTTAGATATTAACTATGGCTACACCTTC
TRBJ1-2,TRBD1,15,NA,TRBV14,CASSVRGTGGYGYTF,TGTGCCAGCAGCGTCCGTGGGACAGGGGGCTATGGCTACACCTTC
TRBJ1-5,TRBD1,16,NA,TRBV28,CASSSPITGVEQPQHF,TGTGCCAGCAGTTCTCCGATTACAGGGGTCGAACAGCCCCAGCATTTT
TRBJ2-1,TRBD2,15,NA,TRBV18,CASSLGTSAYNEQFF,TGTGCCAGCTCGCTCGGGACTAGCGCCTACAATGAGCAGTTCTTC
TRBJ2-7,TRBD2,13,NA,TRBV4-2,CAQGRLAVREQYF,TGTGCCCAAGGACGGCTAGCGGTAAGGGAGCAGTACTTC